This T cell receptor (beta chain) came from a study of cytomegalovirus exposure and HLA in healthy donors. Study conclusions and caveats: Rarity characterized most TCR sequences, yet some public TCRs appeared in many donors.

Data came from immunoSEQ multiplex PCR; TCRdb stores just in-frame clones and leaves some out. The sample gives 100,000 to 150,000 clones, about 96% of which show up once; around 1.7% is in the top ten. Between the trimmed V and J ends, which lost 0 bases and 4 bases, there was a span of 10 bases. Germline values: CDR1 KGHSH, CDR2 LQKENI. This CDR3 comprises 15 residues. Concerning this clone: What it binds is not known.

J is TRBJ1-5 and V is TRBV18; tentatively, D is TRBD1 (5 bases). This clonotype originated in a man aged 18-30 years in good health and CMV-seronegative. The sequencing input was PBMCs. CDR3 amino acids: CASSPPTAGNQPQHF. In nucleotides, the CDR3 is TGTGCCAGCTCACCACCGACGGCAGGGAATCAGCCCCAGCATTTT.